This entry concerns a single T cell receptor (beta chain). This entry is derived from a study of blood T cell repertoires in COVID-19. Study in general: Sites in the United States, Italy and Spain provided acute and convalescent COVID-19 samples. Sources were T cells, B-cell-depleted T cells, or PBMCs; the material itself was cDNA or gDNA.

V was shortened by 6 bases and J by 0 bases, with 15 bases between the two germline ends. The length of the CDR3 is 16 residues. In germline, CDR1 is MDHEN, CDR2 SYDVKM. Per the original data handling: Estimated nucleated cell counts came from reference gene primer amplification. Produced via immunoSEQ multiplex PCR; TCRdb's table is partial and in-frame only. That table furnishes V, J and clone size, whereas the DNA furnished D and trimming. The profile shows 280,000 or so clones, around 91% of them singletons. The chain employs TRBV28 and TRBJ2-1; a possible D gene is TRBD2 (6 bases). This clonotype was sampled from a woman in her sixties with acute or convalescent COVID-19. The sequencing sample was made of peripheral blood. CDR3 sequence (DNA): TGTGCCAGCAGCCTCCTCCGGGGGTCCTCCTACAATGAGCAGTTCTTC. Translated: CASSLLRGSSYNEQFF.